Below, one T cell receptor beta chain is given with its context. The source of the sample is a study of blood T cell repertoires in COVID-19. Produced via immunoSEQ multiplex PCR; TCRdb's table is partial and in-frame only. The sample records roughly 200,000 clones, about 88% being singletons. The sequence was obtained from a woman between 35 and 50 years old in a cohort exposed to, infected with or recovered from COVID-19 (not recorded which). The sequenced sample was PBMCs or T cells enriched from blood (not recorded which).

CDR3 DNA sequence: TGTGCCAGCAGCCTCGGACAGAACTACGAGCAGTACTTC. This codes for CASSLGQNYEQYF. The V and J genes are TRBV9 and TRBJ2-7; TRBD1 might be the D (6 bases). This CDR3 region has 13 residues. Per the germline V gene, CDR1 is SGDLS and CDR2 is YYNGEE. V was trimmed by 4 bases and J by 3 bases, leaving 11 bases between them.